This TCR beta chain originates from a study of blood T cell repertoires in COVID-19. Study summary: Both acute and convalescent COVID-19 samples were obtained from the United States, Italy and Spain.

Seattle enrolled patients during active infection and tracked them longitudinally. Original processing methods: Using reference gene primer amplification, nucleated cell counts were estimated. Repertoires were generated with immunoSEQ multiplex PCR, while TCRdb's copy carries only in-frame clones and drops some. V and J calls and clone size are given by that table; D and trimming were obtained from the DNA. The top ten clones hold around 2.9% of a sample with about 170,000 clones, roughly 86% of them seen once. The sequencing input was peripheral blood. The receptor was isolated from an elderly woman with COVID-19, enrolled during active disease.

This chain's CDR3 is CASSSRDSSSGELFF. The CDR3 bases are TGCGCCAGCAGCAGCCGGGACAGCAGCAGCGGGGAGCTGTTTTTT. The chain carries TRBV5-1 and TRBJ2-2; TRBD1 aligns across 7 bases. This CDR3 is 15 amino acids long. The V segment lost 4 bases and the J segment 7 bases; nucleotides outside the gene matches: 10. Germline CDR1 and CDR2: SGHRS and YFSETQ.